This T cell receptor (beta chain) was captured in a study of cytomegalovirus exposure and HLA in healthy donors. Study observations and caveats: DRB1 had the most TCR associations and HLA-C the fewest, a later analysis found, with rates varying by HLA locus. A list of roughly 160 TCR beta chains associated with cytomegalovirus was given.

PCR involved 60 Vbeta and 13 Jbeta primers. Clones were read by immunoSEQ multiplex PCR, and TCRdb kept only the in-frame ones, dropping some. This table holds around 190,000 clones, 70% to 90% found once. As regards this clone: What it binds is not known.

The germline V gene encodes CDR1 SGHTA and CDR2 FQGNSA. The CDR3 runs 15 residues. Unmatched junction bases numbered 6, after V lost 5 bases and J lost 1 base. The J gene is TRBJ2-7, the V gene TRBV7-2; TRBD2 aligns across 9 bases. Material: PBMCs. The clonotype comes from a woman between 50 and 59 years old in good health and CMV-seronegative. The CDR3 loop is CASSVGLASSYEQYF. CDR3 in DNA: TGTGCCAGCAGCGTTGGACTAGCGTCTTCCTACGAGCAGTACTTC. The full variable domain, in which reference TRBV7-2 and TRBJ2-7 provide the parts outside the CDR3, is GAGVSQSPSNKVTEKGKDVELRCDPISGHTALYWYRQSLGQGLEFLIYFQGNSAPDKSGLPSDRFSAERTGGSVSTLTIQRTQQEDSAVYLCASSVGLASSYEQYFGPGTRLTVT.